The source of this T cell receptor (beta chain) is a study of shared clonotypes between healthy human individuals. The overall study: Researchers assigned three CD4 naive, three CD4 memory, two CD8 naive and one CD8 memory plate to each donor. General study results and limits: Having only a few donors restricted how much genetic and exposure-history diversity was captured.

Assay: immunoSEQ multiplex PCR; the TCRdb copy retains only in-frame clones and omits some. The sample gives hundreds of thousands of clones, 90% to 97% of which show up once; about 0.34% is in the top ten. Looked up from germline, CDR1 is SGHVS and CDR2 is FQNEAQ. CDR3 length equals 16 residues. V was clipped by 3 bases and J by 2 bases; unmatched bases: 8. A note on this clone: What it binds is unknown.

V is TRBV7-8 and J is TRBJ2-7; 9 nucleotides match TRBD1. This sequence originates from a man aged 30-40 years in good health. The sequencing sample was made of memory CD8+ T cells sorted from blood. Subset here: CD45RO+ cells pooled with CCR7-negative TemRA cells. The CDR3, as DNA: TGTGCCAGCAGCTTTTTAAGAGGGACAGGGACCTACGAGCAGTACTTC. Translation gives CASSFLRGTGTYEQYF.